This is a list of T cell receptor beta chains from one sample in a study of T-cell reconstitution after alpha-beta-depleted transplantation in children. MiXCR, applied by TCRdb to the PCR reads, yields one record per CDR3 protein. The profile covers 450,000 to 600,000 distinct CDR3 sequences, with 13% appearing a single time and about 2.2% taken by the ten largest. Here the sequenced sample was PBMCs, mostly from graft donor cells, taken 360 days after TCRalphabeta/CD19-depleted stem cell transplant. These receptors were collected from a male patient between 5 and 17 years old who had a stem cell transplant for acute myeloid leukemia, so the T cells may come from the graft donor. CDR3s include the opening cysteine and the closing phenylalanine or tryptophan. D genes are given only for firm matches. Some rows mark clone size as missing; the rest say once, few, many or name a class of expanded clone.

size	J	D	length	V	DNA	CDR3
few	TRBJ2-7	-	13	TRBV2	TGTGCCAGCAGTGTGAGGACAGTGGGCGAGCAGTACTTC	CASSVRTVGEQYF
few	TRBJ2-3	-	13	TRBV6-2/TRBV6-3	TGTGCCAGTAGCCAGGGAGGCCCGGGTACGCAGTATTTT	CASSQGGPGTQYF
-	TRBJ2-1	TRBD2	15	TRBV6-1	TGTGCCAGCAGACCTAGCGGGACACCCTACAATGAGCAGTTCTTC	CASRPSGTPYNEQFF
many	TRBJ2-1	TRBD1	15	TRBV19	TGTGCCAGTAGTATGGGACAGGGGGCGCGCAATGAGCAGTTCTTC	CASSMGQGARNEQFF
-	TRBJ2-2	-	14	TRBV29-1	TGCAGCGTTGAGCCTTTTCAGAACACCGGGGAGCTGTTTTTT	CSVEPFQNTGELFF
few	TRBJ2-2	TRBD1	15	TRBV7-6	TGTGCCAGCAGCTTCCGACAGGGTGCCACCGGGGAGCTGTTTTTT	CASSFRQGATGELFF
-	TRBJ2-6	-	15	TRBV12-3/TRBV12-4	TGTGCCAGCACCGAGGTCGGGCCTGGGGCCAACGTCCTGACTTTC	CASTEVGPGANVLTF
once	TRBJ1-5	-	15	TRBV19	TGTGCCAGTAAGGGCGGGACATTATTCAATCAGCCCCAGCATTTT	CASKGGTLFNQPQHF
few	TRBJ1-1	-	14	TRBV11-1	TGTGCCAGCAGCATCGCCCAGGGAATCACTGAAGCTTTCTTT	CASSIAQGITEAFF
few	TRBJ2-1	-	16	TRBV7-2	TGTGCCAGCAGCTTAGCAGGACCCAACGGTTACAATGAGCAGTTCTTC	CASSLAGPNGYNEQFF
many	TRBJ1-3	-	14	TRBV10-3	TGTGCCATCAAGAGGGCTAGCTCTGGAAACACCATATATTTT	CAIKRASSGNTIYF
many	TRBJ2-7	-	13	TRBV7-2	TGTGCCAGCAGCTTAGCCCTACTCGGCGAGCAGTACTTC	CASSLALLGEQYF
many	TRBJ2-5	-	11	TRBV28	TGTGCCAGCAGTTTAAAGGGGACCCAGTACTTC	CASSLKGTQYF
-	TRBJ1-5	-	14	TRBV30	TGTGCCTGGGAAAACGGGCGAACAAATCAGCCCCAGCATTTT	CAWENGRTNQPQHF
-	TRBJ2-1	TRBD1	18	TRBV10-3	TGTGCCATCAGGGGGCAGAGGCAGGGGGAAGGCTCCTACAATGAGCAGTTCTTC	CAIRGQRQGEGSYNEQFF
few	TRBJ2-2	-	11	TRBV28	TGTGCCAGCAGGCACAACCGGGAGCTGTTTTTT	CASRHNRELFF
few	TRBJ1-4	-	13	TRBV29-1	TGCAGCGTCGGACTCCCGGTAAAGCAAAAACTGTTTTTT	CSVGLPVKQKLFF
many	TRBJ2-7	-	17	TRBV9	TGTGCCAGCAGCGTTCAGCCTGGGCTAGCGAATACCTACGAGCAGTACTTC	CASSVQPGLANTYEQYF
few	TRBJ1-2	-	15	TRBV6-1	TGTGCCAGCACTCTCATCCCCGGGACACTCTATGGCTACACCTTC	CASTLIPGTLYGYTF
many	TRBJ2-7	-	14	TRBV29-1	TGCAGCGTTATCCTAGGGACTTCCTCATACGAGCAGTACTTC	CSVILGTSSYEQYF
-	TRBJ2-2	TRBD1	16	TRBV4-3	TGCGCCAGCAGCCAAGGACAGGGGGCGAACACCGGGGAGCTGTTTTTT	CASSQGQGANTGELFF
few	TRBJ2-6	-	18	TRBV6-5	TGTGCCAGCAGTTACGCGGCAGGAGATCTCTCTGGGGCCAACGTCCTGACTTTC	CASSYAAGDLSGANVLTF
-	TRBJ2-5	-	14	TRBV7-9	TGTGCCAGCAGCCGCAGCTTGATGGGGGAGACCCAGTACTTC	CASSRSLMGETQYF
few	TRBJ2-5	-	13	TRBV18	TGTGCCAGCTCACCTTTCATGAGGGAGACCCAGTACTTC	CASSPFMRETQYF
many	TRBJ1-2	-	14	TRBV29-1	TGCAGCGTTGGCTGGGGCGCCAGGGGAACTGGCTACACCTTC	CSVGWGARGTGYTF
few	TRBJ2-5	-	16	TRBV4-2	TGTGCCAGCAGCCAAGCTCGGCAGGGGGGGGCAGAGACCCAGTACTTC	CASSQARQGGAETQYF
many	TRBJ2-1	-	18	TRBV5-1	TGCGCCAGCAAAGGTTATCGTCGCGGGTGGAGCTCCTACAATGAGCAGTTCTTC	CASKGYRRGWSSYNEQFF
few	TRBJ2-1	TRBD2	22	TRBV28	TGTGCCAGCACCAGTTTTGTTCCCGGGACTAGCGTTCCCCTAAGCTCCTACAATGAGCAGTTCTTC	CASTSFVPGTSVPLSSYNEQFF
-	TRBJ2-7	TRBD1	15	TRBV7-9	TGTGCCAGCAGTACTTCCCGGGACAGGGGACCCGAGCAGTACTTC	CASSTSRDRGPEQYF